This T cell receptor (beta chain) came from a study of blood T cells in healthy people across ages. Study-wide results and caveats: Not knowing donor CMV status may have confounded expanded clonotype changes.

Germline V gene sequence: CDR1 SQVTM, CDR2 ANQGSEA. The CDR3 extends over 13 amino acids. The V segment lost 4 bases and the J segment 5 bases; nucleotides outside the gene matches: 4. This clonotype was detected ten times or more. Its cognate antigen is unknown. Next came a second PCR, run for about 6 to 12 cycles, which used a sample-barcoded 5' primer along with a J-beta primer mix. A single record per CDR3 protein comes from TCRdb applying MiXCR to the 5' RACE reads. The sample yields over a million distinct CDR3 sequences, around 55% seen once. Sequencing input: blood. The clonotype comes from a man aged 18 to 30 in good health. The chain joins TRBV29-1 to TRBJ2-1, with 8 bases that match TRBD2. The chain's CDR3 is CSVALAANNEQFF. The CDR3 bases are TGCAGCGTTGCACTAGCGGCTAACAATGAGCAGTTCTTC.